Each of the 32 T cell receptor beta chains below was sequenced from the same sample in a study of cytomegalovirus exposure and HLA in healthy donors. Primers included in the PCR were 60 Vbeta and 13 Jbeta primers. Measured with immunoSEQ multiplex PCR; TCRdb has only the in-frame clones, and not every one. Of about 100,000 clones listed, about 74% are singletons. What was sequenced was PBMCs. All receptors come from a woman aged 40 to 50 in good health and CMV-seropositive.

The V call is TRBV5-1, the J call TRBJ2-7; 10 positions match TRBD1. Germline CDR1 and CDR2: SGHRS and YFSETQ. This CDR3 contains 14 residues. Trimming took 3 bases from V and 2 from J; bases not matched to a gene: 2. Here the CDR3 reads CASSWTGGTYEQYF. The CDR3, as DNA: TGCGCCAGCAGCTGGACAGGGGGGACCTACGAGCAGTACTTC.

CDR3 nucleotide sequence: TGTGCCAGCAGAGAGACAGGGGCCAACACTGAAGCTTTCTTT. It is translated as CASRETGANTEAFF. The chain joins TRBV6-1 to TRBJ1-1; 8 bases are a match to TRBD1. V gave up 6 bases and J gave up 2 bases; unmatched junction bases: 5. Germline V gene data show CDR1 as MNHNS and CDR2 as SASEGT. This CDR3 is built from 14 residues.

The rearrangement joins TRBV5-1 to TRBJ2-5; 8 nucleotides align to TRBD2. The CDR3 sequence is 14 residues long. Unmatched junction bases numbered 9, after V lost 6 bases and J lost 5 bases. The germline gives CDR1 SGHRS, CDR2 YFSETQ. CDR3 amino acids: CASTPGGALETQYF. In nucleotides, the CDR3 is TGCGCCAGCACCCCGGGGGGGGCCCTTGAGACCCAGTACTTC.

The V call is TRBV20-1, the J call TRBJ1-2; D not resolved. CDR3 size: 10 residues. CDR1 is DFQATT, CDR2 SNEGSKA, per germline (reference sequence). Trimming stripped 6 bases from V and 2 bases from J, with 4 bases between. DNA of the CDR3: TGCAGTGCCGAGAACTATGGCTACACCTTC. Translated: CSAENYGYTF.

The J gene is TRBJ1-1, the V gene TRBV6-1; D perhaps matches TRBD1 (6 bases). The CDR3 length is 14 residues. V lost 8 bases to trimming and J lost 2 bases, with 15 bases between them. Germline assignment: CDR1 MNHNS and CDR2 SASEGT. CDR3 protein: CASAPGTSNTEAFF. CDR3 DNA sequence: TGTGCCAGCGCGCCCGGGACAAGTAACACTGAAGCTTTCTTT.

J is TRBJ1-5 and V is TRBV30, with a weak D call TRBD1 (6 bases). The V end lost 5 bases, the J end lost 11 bases, and 19 bases lay between the germline ends. CDR1 GTSNPN and CDR2 SVGIG come from the germline V gene (reference sequence). The CDR3 covers 13 residues. CDR3 protein: CAWSTRNPGAQHF. CDR3 in DNA: TGTGCCTGGTCTACAAGGAACCCAGGGGCCCAGCATTTT.

This clone was seen a few times. The chain joins TRBV30 to TRBJ2-3, with D hard to call. The CDR3 length is 13 residues. Germline-derived CDR1 and CDR2 are GTSNPN and SVGIG (reference sequence). Between the trimmed V and J ends, which lost 4 bases and 5 bases, there was a span of 13 bases. The DNA of the CDR3 is TGTGCCTGGAAGACCACTGGCGGAGATACGCAGTATTTT. Translated: CAWKTTGGDTQYF.

This sequence joins TRBV2 and TRBJ1-1; perhaps TRBD1 as D (6 bases). The CDR3 runs 12 residues. Germline V gene data show CDR1 as SNHLY and CDR2 as FYNNEI. V was clipped by 2 bases and J by 11 bases, with 12 bases between them. The CDR3 nucleotides are TGTGCCAGCAGTGAACAGGGGATCGGGGCTTTCTTT. Translating gives CASSEQGIGAFF.

The chain employs TRBV29-1 and TRBJ2-1; a weak D match, TRBD2 (7 bases). Trimming took off 7 bases at V and 6 bases at J, with 13 bases between the two ends. The CDR3 runs to 12 residues. Germline V gene lookup returns CDR1 SQVTM and CDR2 ANQGSEA. Here the CDR3 DNA reads TGCAGCGGGGAAAGGGGGGGCAATGAGCAGTTCTTC. Translated: CSGERGGNEQFF.

A note on this clone: This sample includes further DNA sequences coding for the same CDR3. The J gene is TRBJ1-2, the V gene TRBV30; possible D gene TRBD1, 5 bases. Germline V gene data show CDR1 as GTSNPN and CDR2 as SVGIG (reference sequence). The CDR3 extends over 13 amino acids. Trimming removed 0 bases from V and 4 bases from J, with 9 bases in between. The CDR3 DNA reads as TGTGCCTGGAGTGTTACAGGCACCTATGGCTACACCTTC. Translated: CAWSVTGTYGYTF.

The chain joins TRBV6-5 to TRBJ1-1; no definite D call. The CDR3 runs to 13 residues. Germline CDR1 MNHEY, CDR2 SVGAGI. V was cut by 8 bases and J by 3 bases, with 13 bases left in between. This CDR3 reads CASGPGWDTEAFF. CDR3 bases: TGTGCCAGCGGTCCGGGGTGGGACACTGAAGCTTTCTTT.

The chain carries TRBV5-1 and TRBJ2-1; 7 bases are shared with TRBD2. The CDR3 sequence is 16 residues long. Germline CDR1 is SGHRS and CDR2 is YFSETQ. V shed 1 base, J shed 0 bases, and the junction held 4 bases outside the gene matches. The CDR3 nucleotides are TGCGCCAGCAGCTTGACAACGGGGGGCTCCTACAATGAGCAGTTCTTC. The encoded protein is CASSLTTGGSYNEQFF.

The J gene is TRBJ1-2, the V gene TRBV6-5; a possible D gene is TRBD1 (6 bases). V lost 4 bases and J 2 bases, leaving 14 bases between the germline ends. The CDR3 length is 15 residues. Germline CDR1 and CDR2: MNHEY and SVGAGI. As DNA, the CDR3 is TGTGCCAGCAGTTGGACAGCTAAACAGAACTATGGCTACACCTTC. The encoded protein is CASSWTAKQNYGYTF.

In nucleotides, the CDR3 is TGTGCCAGCAGCTTAGTTGGGGCCGACAATGAAAAACTGTTTTTT. Its translation is CASSLVGADNEKLFF. The chain links TRBV11-2 to TRBJ1-4, with a tentative D call TRBD1 (5 bases). The V gene lost 1 base and the J gene lost 5 bases, with 11 bases spanning the gap. CDR1 and CDR2 from the germline V gene are SGHAT and FQNNGV. The CDR3 loop spans 15 amino acids.

The V and J genes are TRBV4-1 and TRBJ1-6; 9 bases are shared with TRBD1. CDR1 MGHRA and CDR2 YSYEKL come from the germline V gene. Trimming took 0 bases from V and 0 from J; bases not matched to a gene: 6. The CDR3 is made up of 19 amino acids. Written as DNA, the CDR3 is TGCGCCAGCAGCCAAGAGGGGACAGGGAGTTTCTCCTATAATTCACCCCTCCACTTT. It yields the protein CASSQEGTGSFSYNSPLHF.

This clone appeared once. V is TRBV4-1 and J is TRBJ1-2; 7 bases align to TRBD1. Germline V CDR1 and CDR2: MGHRA, YSYEKL. The CDR3 runs 14 residues. V lost 2 bases, J lost 3 bases, and 3 bases stayed unmatched. The CDR3 DNA reads as TGCGCCAGCAGCCAACGGACAGGAGACTATGGCTACACCTTC. Protein: CASSQRTGDYGYTF.

The rearrangement uses TRBV7-2 and TRBJ1-5, with D tentatively TRBD1 (5 bases). The length of the CDR3 is 16 residues. CDR1 SGHTA and CDR2 FQGNSA come from the germline V gene. Trimming removed 5 bases at V and 5 bases at J, with 19 bases between. CDR3 loop: CASSLGSSGGYQPQHF. The CDR3 DNA is TGTGCCAGCAGCCTAGGGTCGTCCGGGGGGTATCAGCCCCAGCATTTT.

The chain couples TRBV9 to TRBJ2-3; TRBD2 matches 7 bases. This CDR3 is built from 13 residues. The V and J ends lost 7 bases and 0 bases, in that order; junction bases with no gene match: 2. Per the germline V gene, CDR1 is SGDLS and CDR2 is YYNGEE. The CDR3 DNA reads as TGTGCCAGCGGGAGGGATAGCACAGATACGCAGTATTTT. Translated: CASGRDSTDTQYF.

In this sample, this clone turned up a few times. The rearrangement links TRBV6-1 to TRBJ1-5; unclear D gene. Trimming left V 2 bases short and J 0 bases short, with 8 bases between. The CDR3 extends over 15 amino acids. CDR1 is MNHNS, CDR2 SASEGT, per germline. The CDR3 loop reads CASSEFGRSNQPQHF. The DNA of the CDR3 is TGTGCCAGCAGTGAATTTGGGCGTAGCAATCAGCCCCAGCATTTT.

The CDR3 nucleotides read TGCGCCAGCAGCCAAGATTTAGGGGGCCTGGGCACTGAAGCTTTCTTT. Amino acids: CASSQDLGGLGTEAFF. V is TRBV4-3 and J is TRBJ1-1; 7 nucleotides align to TRBD1. After removal of 0 bases from V and 4 bases from J, the junction contained 8 bases not matched to a gene. Germline-derived CDR1 and CDR2 are LGHNA and YSLEER. The CDR3 is 16 amino acids.

The genes are TRBV19 and TRBJ2-7; D remains ambiguous. The CDR3 is 13 residues long. Trimming stripped 5 bases from V and 2 bases from J, with 10 bases between. Germline assignment: CDR1 LNHDA and CDR2 SQIVND (reference sequence). The CDR3 region is CASSEDKTYEQYF. The CDR3 bases are TGTGCCAGTAGTGAGGATAAAACCTACGAGCAGTACTTC.

The chain links TRBV6-6 to TRBJ2-7; D unresolved. CDR3 size: 15 residues. Trimming pared 0 bases from V and 3 bases from J, leaving 12 bases between. Germline V gives CDR1 MNHNY, CDR2 SVGAGI (reference sequence). The CDR3 bases are TGTGCCAGCAGTTACTCGGCAGGATTGGGCTACGAGCAGTACTTC. This codes for CASSYSAGLGYEQYF.

The chain links TRBV10-3 to TRBJ2-3, with 9 bases fitting TRBD2. J was trimmed by 4 bases and V by 6 bases; bases with no gene match: 8. Germline V lookup: CDR1 ENHRY, CDR2 SYGVKD. The CDR3 covers 15 residues. The CDR3 DNA follows: TGTGCCATCAGACCAAGCGGGGGGCCCTCAGATACGCAGTATTTT. The encoded protein is CAIRPSGGPSDTQYF.

The chain joins TRBV10-2 to TRBJ1-6; 7 bases line up with TRBD1. CDR1 and CDR2 from the germline V gene are WSHSY and SAAADI. V shed 10 bases, J shed 7 bases, and the junction held 10 bases outside the gene matches. CDR3 length: 14 residues. The CDR3 is CATTETRGNSPLHF. The CDR3 DNA reads TGCGCCACCACGGAGACCAGGGGGAATTCACCCCTCCACTTT.

The V call is TRBV10-3, the J call TRBJ1-2; a possible D gene is TRBD1 (6 bases). Trimming pared 11 bases from V and 4 bases from J, leaving 17 bases between. Germline assignment: CDR1 ENHRY and CDR2 SYGVKD. The CDR3 extends over 13 amino acids. CDR3 amino acids: CASAGGASYGYTF. In DNA, the CDR3 is TGTGCCTCCGCGGGGGGGGCTAGCTATGGCTACACCTTC.

The table lists this clone with a few counts. The chain couples TRBV11-2 to TRBJ2-5; the D gene is possibly TRBD1 (6 bases). V shed 4 bases and J shed 5 bases, with 11 bases lying between them. Germline values: CDR1 SGHAT, CDR2 FQNNGV. This CDR3 has 13 amino acids. The CDR3 coding sequence is TGTGCCAGCAGCTGGGGGCGGAGTGAGACCCAGTACTTC. Translated: CASSWGRSETQYF.

V usage is TRBV19 and J usage is TRBJ2-3, with 7 positions matching TRBD1. V lost 5 bases and J lost 2; bases outside the gene matches: 10. The CDR3 runs to 16 residues. Germline V CDR1 and CDR2: LNHDA, SQIVND (reference sequence). CDR3 DNA: TGTGCCAGTAGTCCCTACTCAGGGGGTGACACAGATACGCAGTATTTT. Translating gives CASSPYSGGDTDTQYF.

For the CDR3, the DNA is TGTGCCAGCAGCTTACACTCTGGAAACACCATATATTTT. Translating it yields CASSLHSGNTIYF. J is TRBJ1-3 and V is TRBV11-3; D unresolved. Per germline, CDR1 SGHNT and CDR2 YENEEA. V lost 2 bases and J 0 bases, leaving 2 bases between the germline ends. This CDR3 comprises 13 residues. Filled out from reference TRBV11-3 and TRBJ1-3, the complete variable domain reads EAGVVQSPRYKIIEKKQPVAFWCNPISGHNTLYWYLQNLGQGPELLIRYENEEAVDDSQLPKDRFSAERLKGVDSTLKIQPAELGDSAVYLCASSLHSGNTIYFGEGSWLTVV.

Only a few counts were recorded for this clone. This chain joins TRBV11-1 and TRBJ2-7; D is ambiguous. V dropped 5 bases and J dropped 7 bases, with 15 bases sitting between them. Germline lookup yields CDR1 SGHAT and CDR2 FQDESV (reference sequence). The CDR3 loop spans 13 amino acids. The CDR3 loop reads CASSKTVTLEQYF. DNA for the CDR3: TGTGCCAGCAGCAAGACTGTGACTTTAGAGCAGTACTTC. Full variable domain (remainder filled in from reference TRBV11-1 and TRBJ2-7): EAEVAQSPRYKITEKSQAVAFWCDPISGHATLYWYRQILGQGPELLVQFQDESVVDDSQLPKDRFSAERLKGVDSTLKIQPAELGDSAMYLCASSKTVTLEQYFGPGTRLTVT.

J is TRBJ1-6 and V is TRBV6-5; TRBD1 is a possible D gene (6 bases). V was pared by 2 bases and J by 10 bases, with 12 bases between. CDR3 size: 14 residues. The germline CDR1 and CDR2 sequences are MNHEY and SVGAGI. In nucleotides, the CDR3 is TGTGCCAGCAGTTACGGGACACAGGGATCACCCCTCCACTTT. Translated: CASSYGTQGSPLHF.

The chain recombines TRBV7-2 with TRBJ2-7, with TRBD2 matching over 12 bases. The CDR3 totals 16 residues. Germline V gene data show CDR1 as SGHTA and CDR2 as FQGNSA. The V and J ends lost 4 bases and 4 bases, in that order; junction bases with no gene match: 8. The CDR3 spells CASSSSGLAGLYEQYF. For the CDR3, the DNA is TGTGCCAGCAGCTCTTCAGGACTAGCGGGGCTTTACGAGCAGTACTTC. Variable domain in full (rest from reference TRBV7-2 and TRBJ2-7): GAGVSQSPSNKVTEKGKDVELRCDPISGHTALYWYRQSLGQGLEFLIYFQGNSAPDKSGLPSDRFSAERTGGSVSTLTIQRTQQEDSAVYLCASSSSGLAGLYEQYFGPGTRLTVT.

The gene calls are TRBV4-2 and TRBJ1-1; 7 nucleotides line up with TRBD1. V dropped 1 base and J dropped 4; count of bases not matched to a gene: 15. CDR1 and CDR2 from the germline V gene are LGHNA and YNFKEQ. This CDR3 has 18 residues. The CDR3 sequence: CASSQGRGGLFSVTEAFF. The DNA for the CDR3 is TGTGCCAGCAGCCAAGGAAGAGGGGGCCTCTTCTCGGTCACTGAAGCTTTCTTT.